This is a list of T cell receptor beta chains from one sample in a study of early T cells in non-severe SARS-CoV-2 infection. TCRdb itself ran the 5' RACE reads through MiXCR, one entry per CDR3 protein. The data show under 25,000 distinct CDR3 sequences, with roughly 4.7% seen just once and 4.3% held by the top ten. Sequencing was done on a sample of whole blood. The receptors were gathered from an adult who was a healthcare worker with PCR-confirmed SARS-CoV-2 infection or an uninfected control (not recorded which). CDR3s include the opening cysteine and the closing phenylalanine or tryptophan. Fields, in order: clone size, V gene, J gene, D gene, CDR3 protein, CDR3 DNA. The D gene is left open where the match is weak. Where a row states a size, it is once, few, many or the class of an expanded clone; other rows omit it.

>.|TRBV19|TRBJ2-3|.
CASSIDAFTDTQYF
TGTGCCAGTAGTATCGACGCCTTCACAGATACGCAGTATTTT
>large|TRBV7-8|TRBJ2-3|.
CASSSQGYVDTQYF
TGTGCCAGCAGCTCTCAGGGTTATGTAGATACGCAGTATTTT
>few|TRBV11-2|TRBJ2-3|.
CASTRTDTQYF
TGTGCCAGCACCCGTACAGATACGCAGTATTTT
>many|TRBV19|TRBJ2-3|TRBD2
CASSIKGLVTDTQYF
TGTGCCAGTAGTATTAAGGGACTAGTCACAGATACGCAGTATTTT
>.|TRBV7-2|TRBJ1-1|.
CASSLSGARRNTEAFF
TGTGCCAGCAGCCTAAGCGGGGCCCGAAGAAACACTGAAGCTTTCTTT
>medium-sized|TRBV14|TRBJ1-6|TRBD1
CASSLDRGVSPLHF
TGTGCCAGCAGCCTTGACAGGGGTGTTTCACCCCTCCACTTT
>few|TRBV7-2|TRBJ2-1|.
CASSLWEQFF
TGTGCCAGCAGCCTATGGGAGCAGTTCTTC
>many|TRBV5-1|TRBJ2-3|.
CASSSGQTPDTQYF
TGCGCCAGCAGCTCGGGACAAACCCCCGATACGCAGTATTTT
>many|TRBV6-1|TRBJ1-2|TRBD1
CASSGGTGSYGYTF
TGTGCCAGCAGTGGGGGGACAGGGAGCTATGGCTACACCTTC
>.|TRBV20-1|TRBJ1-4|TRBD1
CSGQGNEKLFF
TGCAGTGGACAGGGTAATGAAAAACTGTTTTTT
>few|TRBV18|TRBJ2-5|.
CASSPKTSGIETQYF
TGTGCCAGCTCACCAAAAACTTCGGGGATCGAGACCCAGTACTTC